This TCR beta chain came from a study of HIV-infected patients and healthy controls. Whole-study results and caveats: Compared with controls, mean Gini indices were significantly raised in HIV-infected repertoires, possibly indicating oligoclonality. No HLA typing of donors was done in this study.

The repertoire came from unfractionated whole blood and reflected all unsorted peripheral T cells. Peripheral blood, roughly 2.4 ml, was drawn for RNA extraction. Per germline, CDR1 MNHEY and CDR2 SVGEGT. The CDR3 totals 15 residues. With 2 bases removed from V and 1 base from J, the gap between germline ends came to 11 bases. This clonotype is categorized as medium-sized (0.01 to 0.1%). Its antigen remains unidentified. Alpha and beta constant-region primers primed reverse transcription of 400 to 650 ng RNA. Alpha and beta chain libraries were made separately by chain-specific third strand synthesis with multiplexing indices. Each cDNA molecule was barcoded, and a single primer pair amplified each chain. TCRdb analysed the 5' RACE reads with MiXCR anew, one entry per CDR3 protein. The sample has around 10,000 distinct CDR3 sequences; about 7% are singletons.

The chain links TRBV6-2 or TRBV6-3 to TRBJ1-1, with D uncertain. This sequence originates from an adult with HIV infection. The sample was blood, taken before antiretroviral therapy. The CDR3 sequence is CASSYSGRRNTEAFF. The CDR3 DNA sequence: TGTGCCAGCAGTTACAGTGGCAGAAGGAACACTGAAGCTTTCTTT.